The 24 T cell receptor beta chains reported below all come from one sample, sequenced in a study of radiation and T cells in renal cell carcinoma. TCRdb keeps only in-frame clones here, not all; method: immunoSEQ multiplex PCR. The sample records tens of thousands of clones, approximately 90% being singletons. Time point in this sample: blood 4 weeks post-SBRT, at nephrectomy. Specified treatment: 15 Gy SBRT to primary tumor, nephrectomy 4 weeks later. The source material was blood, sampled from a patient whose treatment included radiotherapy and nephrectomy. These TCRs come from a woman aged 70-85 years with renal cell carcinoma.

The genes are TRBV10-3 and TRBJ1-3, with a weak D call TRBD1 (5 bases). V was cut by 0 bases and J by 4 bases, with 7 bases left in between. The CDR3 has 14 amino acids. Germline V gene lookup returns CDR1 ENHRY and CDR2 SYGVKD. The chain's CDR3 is CAISESGTGNTIYF. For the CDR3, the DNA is TGTGCCATCAGTGAGTCTGGGACGGGAAACACCATATATTTT.

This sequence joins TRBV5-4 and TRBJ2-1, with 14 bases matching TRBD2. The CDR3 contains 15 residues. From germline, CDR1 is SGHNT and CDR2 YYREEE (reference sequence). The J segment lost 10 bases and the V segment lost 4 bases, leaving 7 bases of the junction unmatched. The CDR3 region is CASSTGLAGGPEQFF. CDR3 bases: TGTGCCAGCAGCACAGGACTAGCGGGGGGTCCAGAGCAGTTCTTC.

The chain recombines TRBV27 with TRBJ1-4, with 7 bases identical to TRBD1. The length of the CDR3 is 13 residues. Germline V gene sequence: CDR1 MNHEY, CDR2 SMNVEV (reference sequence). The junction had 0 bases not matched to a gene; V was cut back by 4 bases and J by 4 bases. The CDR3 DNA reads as TGTGCCAGCAGTTACAGGGGTAATGAAAAACTGTTTTTT. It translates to CASSYRGNEKLFF.

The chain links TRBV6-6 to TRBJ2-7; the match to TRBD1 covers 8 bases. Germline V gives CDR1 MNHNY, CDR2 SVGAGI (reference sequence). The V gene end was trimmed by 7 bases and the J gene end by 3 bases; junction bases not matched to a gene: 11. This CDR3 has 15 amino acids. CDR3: CASTQLQGAGYEQYF. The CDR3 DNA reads TGTGCCAGCACCCAACTCCAGGGGGCCGGCTACGAGCAGTACTTC.

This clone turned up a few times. CDR3 in DNA: TGTGCCAGCAGCGCGGGACCAAACCTTCATCCGCCCCAGCATTTT. Translating gives CASSAGPNLHPPQHF. The rearrangement uses TRBV21-1 and TRBJ1-5. TRBV21-1 is a pseudogene segment. The CDR3 sequence is 15 residues long.

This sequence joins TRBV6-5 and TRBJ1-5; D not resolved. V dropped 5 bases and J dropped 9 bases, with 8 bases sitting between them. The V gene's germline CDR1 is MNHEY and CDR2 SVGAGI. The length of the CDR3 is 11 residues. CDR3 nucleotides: TGTGCCAGCAGTGCCCCATGGCCCCAGCATTTT. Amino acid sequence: CASSAPWPQHF.

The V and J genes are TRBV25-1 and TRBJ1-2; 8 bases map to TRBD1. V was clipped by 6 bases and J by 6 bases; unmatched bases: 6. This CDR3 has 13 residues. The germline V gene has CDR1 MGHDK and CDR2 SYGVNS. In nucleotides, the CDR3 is TGTGCCAGCAGACCGGACAGGGAAAATGGCTACACCTTC. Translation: CASRPDRENGYTF.

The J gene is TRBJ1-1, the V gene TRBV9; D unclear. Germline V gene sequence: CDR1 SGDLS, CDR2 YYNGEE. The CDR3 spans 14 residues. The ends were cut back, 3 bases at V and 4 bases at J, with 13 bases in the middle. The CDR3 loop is CASSAGNLSTEAFF. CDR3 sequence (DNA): TGTGCCAGCAGCGCAGGAAACTTGAGCACTGAAGCTTTCTTT.

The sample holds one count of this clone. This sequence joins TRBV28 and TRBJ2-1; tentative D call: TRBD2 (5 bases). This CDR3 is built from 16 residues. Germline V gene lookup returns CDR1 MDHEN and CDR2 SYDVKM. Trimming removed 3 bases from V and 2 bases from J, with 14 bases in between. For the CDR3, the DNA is TGTGCCAGCAGTTTCTATTCGGGGAAGGCCTACAATGAGCAGTTCTTC. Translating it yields CASSFYSGKAYNEQFF.

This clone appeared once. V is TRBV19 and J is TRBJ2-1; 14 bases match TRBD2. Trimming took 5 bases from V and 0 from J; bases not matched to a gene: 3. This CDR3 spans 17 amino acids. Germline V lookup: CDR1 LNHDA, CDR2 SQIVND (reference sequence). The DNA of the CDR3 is TGTGCCAGTAGTCGACTAGCGGGGGGGAGCTCCTACAATGAGCAGTTCTTC. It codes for CASSRLAGGSSYNEQFF.

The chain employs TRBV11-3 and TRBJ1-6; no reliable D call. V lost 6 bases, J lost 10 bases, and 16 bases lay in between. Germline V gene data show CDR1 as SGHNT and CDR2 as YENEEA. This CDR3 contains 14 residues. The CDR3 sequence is CASRLDGSGSPLHF. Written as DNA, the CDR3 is TGTGCCAGCAGACTGGACGGATCAGGATCACCCCTCCACTTT.

CDR3 nucleotides: TGTGCCAGCAGGGGTCCGGGGGTGGGTAATTCACCCCTCCACTTT. Protein: CASRGPGVGNSPLHF. The rearrangement uses TRBV6-5 and TRBJ1-6; a weak D match, TRBD1 (5 bases). Per the germline V gene, CDR1 is MNHEY and CDR2 is SVGAGI. There are 15 residues in the CDR3. V was trimmed by 6 bases and J by 6 bases, leaving 15 bases between them.

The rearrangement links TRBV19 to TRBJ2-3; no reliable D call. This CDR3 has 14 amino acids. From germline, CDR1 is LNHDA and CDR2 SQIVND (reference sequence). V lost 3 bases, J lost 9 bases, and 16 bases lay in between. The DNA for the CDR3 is TGTGCCAGTAGTATTGGCGTTGGGCTCTTGACGCAGTATTTT. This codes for CASSIGVGLLTQYF.

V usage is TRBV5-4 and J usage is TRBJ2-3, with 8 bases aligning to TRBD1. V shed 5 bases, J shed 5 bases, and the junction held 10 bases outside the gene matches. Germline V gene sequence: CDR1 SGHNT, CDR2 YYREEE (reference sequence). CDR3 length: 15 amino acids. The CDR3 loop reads CASSPDRGLGDTQYF. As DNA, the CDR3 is TGTGCCAGCAGTCCCGACAGGGGTTTGGGAGATACGCAGTATTTT.

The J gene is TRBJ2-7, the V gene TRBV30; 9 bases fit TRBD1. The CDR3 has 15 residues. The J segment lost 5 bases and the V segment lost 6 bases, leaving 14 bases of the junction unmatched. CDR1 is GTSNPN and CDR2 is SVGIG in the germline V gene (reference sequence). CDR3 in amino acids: CACLILSRDRDEQYF. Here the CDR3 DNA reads TGTGCCTGCCTGATCTTGTCCCGGGACAGGGACGAGCAGTACTTC.

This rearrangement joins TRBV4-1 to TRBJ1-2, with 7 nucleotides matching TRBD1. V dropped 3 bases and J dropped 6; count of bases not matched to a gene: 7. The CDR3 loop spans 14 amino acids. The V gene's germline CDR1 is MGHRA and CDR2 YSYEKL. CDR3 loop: CASSQAGTENGYTF. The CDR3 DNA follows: TGCGCCAGCAGCCAGGCCGGGACAGAGAATGGCTACACCTTC.

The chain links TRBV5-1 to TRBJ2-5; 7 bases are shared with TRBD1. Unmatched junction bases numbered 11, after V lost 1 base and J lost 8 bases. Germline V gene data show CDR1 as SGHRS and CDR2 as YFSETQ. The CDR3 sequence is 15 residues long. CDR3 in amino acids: CASSLRTGFTETQYF. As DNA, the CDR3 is TGCGCCAGCAGCTTGAGGACAGGTTTTACAGAAACCCAGTACTTC. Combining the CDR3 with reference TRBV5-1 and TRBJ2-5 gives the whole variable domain KAGVTQTPRYLIKTRGQQVTLSCSPISGHRSVSWYQQTPGQGLQFLFEYFSETQRNKGNFPGRFSGRQFSNSRSEMNVSTLELGDSALYLCASSLRTGFTETQYFGPGTRLLVL.

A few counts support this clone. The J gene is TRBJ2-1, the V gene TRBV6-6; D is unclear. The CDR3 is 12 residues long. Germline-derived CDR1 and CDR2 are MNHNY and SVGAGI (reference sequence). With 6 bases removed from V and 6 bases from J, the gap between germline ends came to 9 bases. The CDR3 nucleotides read TGTGCCAGCAGCCAGCCCGGCAATGAGCAGTTCTTC. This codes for CASSQPGNEQFF.

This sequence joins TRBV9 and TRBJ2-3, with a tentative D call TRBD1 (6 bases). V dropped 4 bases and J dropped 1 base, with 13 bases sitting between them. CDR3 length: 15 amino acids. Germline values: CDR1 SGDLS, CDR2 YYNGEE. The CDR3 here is CASSKGPGGTDTQYF. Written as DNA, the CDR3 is TGTGCCAGCAGCAAAGGACCAGGGGGCACAGATACGCAGTATTTT.

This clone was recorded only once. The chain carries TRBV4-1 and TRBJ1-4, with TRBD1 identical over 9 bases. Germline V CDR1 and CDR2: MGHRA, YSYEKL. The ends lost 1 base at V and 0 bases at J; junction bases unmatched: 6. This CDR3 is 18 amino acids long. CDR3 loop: CASSQGTGAQATNEKLFF. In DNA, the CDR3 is TGCGCCAGCAGCCAAGGGACAGGGGCGCAAGCAACTAATGAAAAACTGTTTTTT.

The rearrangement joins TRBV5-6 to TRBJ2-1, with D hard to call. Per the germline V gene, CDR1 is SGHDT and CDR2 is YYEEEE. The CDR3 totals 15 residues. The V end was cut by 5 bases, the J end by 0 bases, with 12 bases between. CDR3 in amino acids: CASRMGGFSYNEQFF. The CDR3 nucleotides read TGTGCCAGCAGGATGGGTGGATTCTCCTACAATGAGCAGTTCTTC.

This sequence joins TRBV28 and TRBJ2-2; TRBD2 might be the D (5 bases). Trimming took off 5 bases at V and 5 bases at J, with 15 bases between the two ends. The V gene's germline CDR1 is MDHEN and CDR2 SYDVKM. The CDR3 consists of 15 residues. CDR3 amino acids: CASSTSARRTGELFF. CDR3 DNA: TGTGCCAGCAGTACCTCTGCGAGGAGGACCGGGGAGCTGTTTTTT.

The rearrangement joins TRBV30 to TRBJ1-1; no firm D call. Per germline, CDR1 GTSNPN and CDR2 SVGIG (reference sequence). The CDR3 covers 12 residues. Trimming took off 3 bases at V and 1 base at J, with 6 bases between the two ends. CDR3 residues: CAWRLGNTEAFF. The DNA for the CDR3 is TGTGCCTGGAGGTTGGGGAACACTGAAGCTTTCTTT.

The CDR3 loop reads CASRERAGELFF. CDR3 DNA sequence: TGTGCCAGCAGGGAGAGGGCCGGGGAGCTGTTTTTT. The chain employs TRBV28 and TRBJ2-2; perhaps TRBD2 as D (5 bases). Germline V gives CDR1 MDHEN, CDR2 SYDVKM. CDR3 length: 12 residues. Trimming took 6 bases from V and 6 from J, leaving 8 bases between them.